The entry below gives a single T cell receptor beta chain sequence along with its context. These data come from a study of blood T cell repertoires in COVID-19. On the study more broadly: COVID-19 samples, acute and convalescent, were from the United States, Italy and Spain. PBMCs, B-cell-depleted T cells, or T cells were the source of the cDNA or gDNA that made up the material.

The assay was immunoSEQ multiplex PCR, and TCRdb's table has in-frame clones only and misses some. The table lists approximately 140,000 clones, 88% of them singletons. The CDR3 spans 14 residues. The V end was cut by 6 bases, the J end by 0 bases, with 12 bases between. CDR1 is SNHLY, CDR2 FYNNEI, per germline. The source of this sequence is a human donor with COVID-19, enrolled during active disease. The donor label of this sample is uncertain. V and J are TRBV2 and TRBJ2-7; D is unclear. Sequenced input: peripheral blood. CDR3 region: CASRSDISSYEQYF. CDR3 sequence (DNA): TGTGCCAGCAGGTCAGACATTTCCTCCTACGAGCAGTACTTC.